Below, 17 T cell receptor beta chains from the same sample are listed, as sequenced in a study of blood T cell repertoires in COVID-19. Generated by immunoSEQ multiplex PCR, the TCRdb table keeps only in-frame clones and is missing some. Of fewer than 250,000 clones in the sample, approximately 89% were seen once. The sample taken for sequencing was PBMCs or T cells enriched from blood (not recorded which). The receptors derive from a woman aged 25 to 39 who had been exposed to COVID-19.

The V call is TRBV6-1, the J call TRBJ1-5; the match to TRBD1 covers 7 bases. V lost 1 base and J lost 3; bases outside the gene matches: 9. Germline lookup yields CDR1 MNHNS and CDR2 SASEGT. This CDR3 has 17 amino acids. The CDR3 DNA is TGTGCCAGCAGTGAAGTAGGGGGCAGCGGCGACAATCAGCCCCAGCATTTT. It codes for CASSEVGGSGDNQPQHF.

This clone was counted only a few times. This CDR3 reads CASSHYSNQPQHF. The DNA of the CDR3 is TGTGCCAGCAGTCACTATAGCAATCAGCCCCAGCATTTT. The chain joins TRBV27 to TRBJ1-5; D gene uncertain. There are 13 residues in the CDR3. V was clipped by 5 bases and J by 0 bases, with 5 bases between them. Germline V lookup: CDR1 MNHEY, CDR2 SMNVEV (reference sequence).

This clone was detected a few times. Here the CDR3 DNA reads TGTGCCAGCAGCCGGAGGGGGCGGACTAGCGGGAGGAGCACAGATACGCAGTATTTT. Encoded protein: CASSRRGRTSGRSTDTQYF. The chain joins TRBV7-2 to TRBJ2-3, with 14 bases fitting TRBD2. The length of the CDR3 is 19 residues. J gave up 0 bases and V 5 bases, and 10 bases lay outside the gene matches. Germline values: CDR1 SGHTA, CDR2 FQGNSA.

The rearrangement uses TRBV12-3 or TRBV12-4 and TRBJ1-6; D perhaps matches TRBD1 (5 bases). The germline V and J ends were trimmed by 11 bases and 8 bases, with 13 bases remaining between them. CDR3 size: 12 residues. The CDR3 DNA sequence: TGTGCCTCATGGGGAGGGGATTCACCCCTCCACTTT. It is translated as CASWGGDSPLHF.

The chain uses TRBV29-1 and TRBJ2-5; a possible D gene is TRBD1 (5 bases). The V end lost 5 bases, the J end lost 2 bases, and 9 bases lay between the germline ends. CDR1 and CDR2 (germline): SQVTM, ANQGSEA. There are 12 residues in the CDR3. As DNA, the CDR3 is TGCAGCGTTCCAAAGGGGCAAGAGACCCAGTACTTC. Translation: CSVPKGQETQYF. Using reference TRBV29-1 and TRBJ2-5 for the parts outside the CDR3, the full variable domain is SAVISQKPSRDICQRGTSLTIQCQVDSQVTMMFWYRQQPGQSLTLIATANQGSEATYESGFVIDKFPISRPNLTFSTLTVSNMSPEDSSIYLCSVPKGQETQYFGPGTRLLVL.

The rearrangement uses TRBV10-3 and TRBJ1-3; 7 bases map to TRBD1. After removal of 6 bases from V and 2 bases from J, the junction contained 4 bases not matched to a gene. CDR1 is ENHRY and CDR2 is SYGVKD in the germline V gene. The CDR3 is 14 residues long. CDR3 coding DNA: TGTGCCATCAGAGGACAGGCCCCTGGAAACACCATATATTTT. It translates to CAIRGQAPGNTIYF.

The CDR3 sequence is CASSRGRQSHSPLHF. Here the CDR3 DNA reads TGTGCCAGCAGCAGAGGGCGCCAAAGCCACTCACCCCTCCACTTT. This sequence joins TRBV2 and TRBJ1-6, with D uncertain. Germline loops: CDR1 SNHLY, CDR2 FYNNEI. CDR3 length equals 15 residues. Deletions cut 6 bases from V and 10 bases from J, with 19 bases between.

This clone was seen more than once but under ten times. DNA for the CDR3: TGTGCCTGCGGGGTTGAAAAACTGTTTTTT. As protein: CACGVEKLFF. The chain recombines TRBV30 with TRBJ1-4; D is unclear. CDR1 is GTSNPN and CDR2 is SVGIG in the germline V gene (reference sequence). The CDR3 runs 10 residues. The V end was cut by 6 bases, the J end by 7 bases, with 6 bases between.

The chain is built from TRBV19 and TRBJ1-2; D is perhaps TRBD1 (6 bases). Germline V lookup: CDR1 LNHDA, CDR2 SQIVND (reference sequence). The CDR3 loop spans 14 amino acids. With 9 bases removed from V and 5 bases from J, the gap between germline ends came to 19 bases. The CDR3 sequence: CASRWGGREYGYTF. The CDR3 DNA sequence: TGTGCCAGCCGATGGGGGGGCCGAGAATATGGCTACACCTTC.

The chain employs TRBV10-3 and TRBJ2-6; weak D call: TRBD1 (5 bases). Germline V lookup: CDR1 ENHRY, CDR2 SYGVKD. Trimming removed 3 bases at V and 2 bases at J, with 5 bases between. This CDR3 is built from 14 residues. As DNA, the CDR3 is TGTGCCATCAGTGAAGGGGCTGGGGCCAACGTCCTGACTTTC. Translating it yields CAISEGAGANVLTF.

The chain recombines TRBV6-5 with TRBJ2-1, with 8 nucleotides matching TRBD2. This CDR3 has 13 amino acids. CDR1 and CDR2 from the germline V gene are MNHEY and SVGAGI. With V trimmed by 5 bases and J by 6 bases, 3 bases remained unmatched. The CDR3 sequence: CASSHGTSNEQFF. The CDR3 DNA reads TGTGCCAGCAGTCACGGGACTAGCAATGAGCAGTTCTTC.

The genes are TRBV7-2 and TRBJ2-7, with D possibly being TRBD1 (6 bases). With 2 bases removed from V and 3 bases from J, the gap between germline ends came to 14 bases. The V gene's germline CDR1 is SGHTA and CDR2 FQGNSA. The CDR3 is made up of 15 amino acids. The DNA of the CDR3 is TGTGCCAGCAGCTTAATCTTGGGGGCAGTCTACGAGCAGTACTTC. This gives the protein CASSLILGAVYEQYF.

The V call is TRBV6-5, the J call TRBJ1-1; TRBD1 aligns across 7 bases. V shed 8 bases, J shed 4 bases, and the junction held 7 bases outside the gene matches. This CDR3 has 13 residues. Germline V lookup: CDR1 MNHEY, CDR2 SVGAGI. The CDR3 sequence: CASRRGRVTEAFF. The CDR3 coding sequence is TGTGCCAGCCGGAGGGGGCGCGTCACTGAAGCTTTCTTT.

The rearrangement joins TRBV5-1 to TRBJ1-2; D is possibly TRBD1 (5 bases). This CDR3 contains 13 residues. Germline CDR1 SGHRS, CDR2 YFSETQ. V shed 7 bases and J shed 2 bases, with 12 bases lying between them. This chain's CDR3 is CASGSGTNYGYTF. As DNA, the CDR3 is TGCGCCAGCGGAAGCGGGACCAACTATGGCTACACCTTC.

The chain combines TRBV3-1 (or the pseudogene TRBV3-2) with TRBJ1-2; no clear D. CDR1 and CDR2 from the germline V gene are LGHDT and YNNKEL (reference sequence). Trimming pared 1 base from V and 8 bases from J, leaving 14 bases between. The CDR3 contains 14 residues. CDR3 sequence (DNA): TGTGCCAGCAGCCAAGGCCTGGAGGCCCCGGGCTACACCTTC. Translation: CASSQGLEAPGYTF.

The genes are TRBV10-2 and TRBJ2-1; weak D call: TRBD2 (6 bases). Germline CDR1 is WSHSY and CDR2 is SAAADI. Trimming removed 1 base at V and 5 bases at J, with 12 bases between. CDR3 length equals 15 residues. The CDR3 nucleotides are TGCGCCAGCAGTGAGTTGGAGGGTATCAACAATGAGCAGTTCTTC. This gives the protein CASSELEGINNEQFF.

The chain recombines TRBV5-1 with TRBJ2-7, with TRBD2 matching over 7 bases. V was clipped by 4 bases and J by 3 bases; unmatched bases: 16. The CDR3 sequence is 17 residues long. Per the germline V gene, CDR1 is SGHRS and CDR2 is YFSETQ. The DNA for the CDR3 is TGCGCCAGCAGCGGGAGATATGGCGGGAGTGGGGACTACGAGCAGTACTTC. This codes for CASSGRYGGSGDYEQYF.